This T cell receptor beta chain was documented in a study of T cells in Graves' hyperthyroidism and ophthalmopathy. This CDR3 has 15 amino acids. V was clipped by 5 bases and J by 1 base; unmatched bases: 5. The TCR beta CDR3 regions underwent amplification using RNA transcripts as the source. TCR CDR3 underwent first-round RT-PCR with the HTBI primer set. TCRdb re-derived calls from the multiplex PCR reads in MiXCR, one entry per CDR3 protein. The sample holds 550,000 to 700,000 distinct CDR3 sequences, about 15% seen once. Specimen: blood. This rearrangement joins TRBV12-3 or TRBV12-4 to TRBJ2-5; the match to TRBD2 covers 9 bases. This sequence originates from a middle-aged woman with Graves' ophthalmopathy. The CDR3 spells CASSRPTSGQETQYF. As DNA, the CDR3 is TGTGCCAGCAGTCGACCGACTAGCGGCCAAGAGACCCAGTACTTC.